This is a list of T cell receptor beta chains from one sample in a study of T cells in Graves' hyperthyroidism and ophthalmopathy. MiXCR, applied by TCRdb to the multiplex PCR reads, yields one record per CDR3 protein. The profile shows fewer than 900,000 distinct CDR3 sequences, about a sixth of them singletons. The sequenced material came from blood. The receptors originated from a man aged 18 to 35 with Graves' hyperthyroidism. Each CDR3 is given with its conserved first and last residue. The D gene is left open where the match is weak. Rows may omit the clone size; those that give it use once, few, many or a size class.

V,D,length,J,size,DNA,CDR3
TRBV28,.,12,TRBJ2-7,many,TGTGCCAGCAGTTTCCAGGGGTCCGAGCAGTACTTC,CASSFQGSEQYF
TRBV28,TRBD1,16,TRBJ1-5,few,TGTGCCAGCAGTTACCCCCACAGGACAGGGGATCAGCCCCAGCATTTT,CASSYPHRTGDQPQHF
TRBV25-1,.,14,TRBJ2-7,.,TGTGCCAGCAGTGATACTGGGACTGGCTACGAGCAGTACTTC,CASSDTGTGYEQYF
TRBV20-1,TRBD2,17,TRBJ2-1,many,TGCAGTGCTAGAGAGGCGCCAGCGGGAGACCTCTCCGATGAGCAGTTCTTC,CSAREAPAGDLSDEQFF
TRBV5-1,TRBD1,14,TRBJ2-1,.,TGCGCCAGCAGAAGACAGGGGGCTGACAATGAGCAGTTCTTC,CASRRQGADNEQFF
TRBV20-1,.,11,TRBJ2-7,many,TGCAGTGCTCCCCTCTGGCGCGAGCAGTACTTC,CSAPLWREQYF
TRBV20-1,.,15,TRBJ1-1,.,TGCAGTGCTAGAGTAACAGGGAGGGGGTACACTGAAGCTTTCTTT,CSARVTGRGYTEAFF
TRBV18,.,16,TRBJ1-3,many,TGTGCCAGCTCATCCCCCGCCGGAAGGGCTGGAAACACCATATATTTT,CASSSPAGRAGNTIYF
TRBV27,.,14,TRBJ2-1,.,TGTGCCAGCAGTCCTATCGGGTCCTACAATGAGCAGTTCTTC,CASSPIGSYNEQFF
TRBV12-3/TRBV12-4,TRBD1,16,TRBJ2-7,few,TGTGCCAGCCTTGAACATCCCGGGACAGGGGTCAGCGAGCAGTACTTC,CASLEHPGTGVSEQYF
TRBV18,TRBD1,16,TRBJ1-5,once,TGTGTCAGCTCAGCTAACCGGGACAGGACTAATCAGCCCCAGCATTTT,CVSSANRDRTNQPQHF
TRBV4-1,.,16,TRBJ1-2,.,TGCGCCAGCAGCCCTACAAAGTCGGGAGCTGACTATGGCTACACCTTC,CASSPTKSGADYGYTF
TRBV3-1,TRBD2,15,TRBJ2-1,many,TGTGCCAGCAGCCAAGTCAACGGGAGGGCCAATGAGCAGTTCTTC,CASSQVNGRANEQFF
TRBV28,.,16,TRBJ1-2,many,TGTGCCAGCAGTCAAGGGGCCCGGATAGGGGACTATGGCTACACCTTC,CASSQGARIGDYGYTF
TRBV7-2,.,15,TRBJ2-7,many,TGTGCCAGCAGCTACGGGGGGCGGGCGGCCTACGAGCAGTACTTC,CASSYGGRAAYEQYF
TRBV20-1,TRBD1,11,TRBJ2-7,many,TGCAGCACCGGGACAGCCTACGAGCAGTACTTC,CSTGTAYEQYF
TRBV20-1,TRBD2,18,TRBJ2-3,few,TGCAGTGCTAGACCCGCCCAGGCTAGCGGGGGTAGCACAGATACGCAGTATTTT,CSARPAQASGGSTDTQYF
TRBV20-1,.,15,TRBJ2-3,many,TGCAGTGGGAACGGCGGGACAGTGGGCACAGATACGCAGTATTTT,CSGNGGTVGTDTQYF
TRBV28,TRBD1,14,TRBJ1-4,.,TGTGCCAGCAGTCGGATAGGACAGGGAAAAAAACTGTTTTTT,CASSRIGQGKKLFF
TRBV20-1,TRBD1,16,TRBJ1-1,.,TGCAGTGCTAGAGATCCCAGGACAGGGGGCGACACTGAAGCTTTCTTT,CSARDPRTGGDTEAFF
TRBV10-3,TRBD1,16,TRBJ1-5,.,TGTGCCATCAGTGAATCAAGGGGGACAGTCAATCAGCCCCAGCATTTT,CAISESRGTVNQPQHF
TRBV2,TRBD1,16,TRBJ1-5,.,TGTGCCAGCAGTAGGACAGGGGCTACGGGGGGTCAGCCCCAGCATTTT,CASSRTGATGGQPQHF
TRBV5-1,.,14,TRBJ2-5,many,TGCGCCAGCAGCCCAGGGACGCAACAAGAGACCCAGTACTTC,CASSPGTQQETQYF
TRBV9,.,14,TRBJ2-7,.,TGTGCCAGCAGCGTAGGAGTCTCCCCCTACGAGCAGTACTTC,CASSVGVSPYEQYF
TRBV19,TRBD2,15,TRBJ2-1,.,TGTGCCAGTAGCGCAAGACTAGCGCCTTACAATGAGCAGTTCTTC,CASSARLAPYNEQFF
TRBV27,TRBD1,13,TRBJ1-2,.,TGTGCCAGCAGTATGACAGGGGAGTGGGGCTACACCTTC,CASSMTGEWGYTF
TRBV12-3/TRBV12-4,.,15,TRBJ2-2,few,TGTGCCAGCAGCAACGGACAGCCGAACACCGGGGAGCTGTTTTTT,CASSNGQPNTGELFF
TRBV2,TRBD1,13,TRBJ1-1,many,TGTGCCAGCGTACAGGGGGGGAACACTGAAGCTTTCTTT,CASVQGGNTEAFF
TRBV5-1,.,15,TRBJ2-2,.,TGCGCCAGCAGCTTGGTGCGGGACCCAACCGGGGAGCTGTTTTTT,CASSLVRDPTGELFF
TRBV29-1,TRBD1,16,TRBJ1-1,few,TGCAGCGTTTGGAACGTGAAGGGGGCGCGGGACACTGAAGCTTTCTTT,CSVWNVKGARDTEAFF
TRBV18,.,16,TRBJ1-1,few,TGTGCCAGCTCACCAAGTGGGCTGCCAGAGAACACTGAAGCTTTCTTT,CASSPSGLPENTEAFF
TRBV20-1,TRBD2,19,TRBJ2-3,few,TGCAGTGCTAGGCCTTTACGCGGACTAGCGGGAGAGTACACAGATACGCAGTATTTT,CSARPLRGLAGEYTDTQYF
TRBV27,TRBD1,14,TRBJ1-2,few,TGTGCCAGCAGCCATCAACAGGGGAACTATGGCTACACCTTC,CASSHQQGNYGYTF
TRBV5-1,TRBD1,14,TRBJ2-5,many,TGCGCCAGCAGCAGACCGGACAGGGAAGAGACCCAGTACTTC,CASSRPDREETQYF
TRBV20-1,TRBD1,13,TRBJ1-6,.,TGCAGTGCGAGGGGGACAGGAGATTCACCCCTCCACTTT,CSARGTGDSPLHF
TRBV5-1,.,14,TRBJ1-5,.,TGCGCCAGCAGCGACCCGCATAGCAATCAGCCCCAGCATTTT,CASSDPHSNQPQHF
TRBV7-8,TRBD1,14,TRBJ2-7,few,TGTGCCAGCAGCACCTACAGGGGAGCCTACGAGCAGTACTTC,CASSTYRGAYEQYF
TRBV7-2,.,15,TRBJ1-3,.,TGTGCCAGCAGCTTAGACGGGTTCTCTGGAAACACCATATATTTT,CASSLDGFSGNTIYF
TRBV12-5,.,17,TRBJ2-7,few,TGTGCTAGTGGTTTGGTAGCTGGGTGGAGAGGCTCCTACGAGCAGTACTTC,CASGLVAGWRGSYEQYF
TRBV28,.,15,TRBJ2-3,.,TGTGCCAGCAGACGGACGGCTCCTAGCACAGATACGCAGTATTTT,CASRRTAPSTDTQYF
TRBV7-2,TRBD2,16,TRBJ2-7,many,TGTGCCAGCAGCTTAGAGGGACTAAGGAACGCTTACGAGCAGTACTTC,CASSLEGLRNAYEQYF
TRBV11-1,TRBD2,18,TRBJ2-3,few,TGTGCCAGCAGCCGCGGGACTAGCGGGAGGTTGGGTACAGATACGCAGTATTTT,CASSRGTSGRLGTDTQYF
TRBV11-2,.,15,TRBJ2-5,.,TGTGCCAGCAGCTTAGATGCCTTGGGGCGAGAGACCCAGTACTTC,CASSLDALGRETQYF
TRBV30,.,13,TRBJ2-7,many,TGTGCCTGGAGTGCTCAGAGCCCCTACGAGCAGTACTTC,CAWSAQSPYEQYF
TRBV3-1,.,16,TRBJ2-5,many,TGTGCCAGCAGCCCCTTAACCGGTGGGACTCAAGAGACCCAGTACTTC,CASSPLTGGTQETQYF
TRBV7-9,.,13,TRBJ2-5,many,TGTGCCAGCAGCTTAAATTATCGAGAGACCCAGTACTTC,CASSLNYRETQYF
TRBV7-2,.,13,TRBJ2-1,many,TGTGCCAGCAGCTTGACGGATAATAATGAGCAGTTCTTC,CASSLTDNNEQFF
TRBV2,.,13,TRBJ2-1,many,TGTGCCAGCAATCGGGCCCTAGACAATGAGCAGTTCTTC,CASNRALDNEQFF